This T cell receptor (beta chain) was recovered during a study of T-cell reconstitution after alpha-beta-depleted transplantation in children. Remarks on this clonotype: Its antigen is currently unknown.

The TCRbeta library was prepared with unique molecular identifiers. TCRdb itself ran the PCR reads through MiXCR, one entry per CDR3 protein. There are approximately 400,000 distinct CDR3 sequences in the sample; under 20% occur only once, and roughly 29% lies in the top ten. Notes on the study in general: Newly generated T cells supplied most T-cell counts and diversity one year post-transplant. Roughly two months post-transplant, alpha-beta T cells reportedly originated from several hundred graft clones that had expanded.

Trimming left V 5 bases short and J 0 bases short, with 8 bases between. This CDR3 has 14 amino acids. The V gene's germline CDR1 is MGHRA and CDR2 YSYEKL. This TCR came from a boy younger than two who had a stem cell transplant for Wiskott-Aldrich syndrome, so the T cells may come from the graft donor. The chain uses TRBV4-1 and TRBJ2-4; D assignment may be TRBD1 or TRBD2 (5 bases each). This material consisted of PBMCs, mostly from graft donor cells, taken 360 days after TCRalphabeta/CD19-depleted stem cell transplant. CDR3 bases: TGCGCCAGCAGCTCTGGGACAGCCAAAAACATTCAGTACTTC. It codes for CASSSGTAKNIQYF.